This is a list of T cell receptor beta chains from one sample in a study of T cell responses to AZD1222 COVID-19 vaccine. Assay: immunoSEQ multiplex PCR; the TCRdb copy retains only in-frame clones and omits some. In the table there are under 95,000 clones, roughly 89% of which are singletons. Sequenced material: peripheral blood, taken on day 0 of AZD1222 vaccination. The receptors derive from an adult in good health. Both conserved end residues are part of each CDR3. The order of the fields is J gene, CDR3 length, V gene, clone size, D gene, CDR3 DNA, CDR3 protein. A D gene is named only where the DNA matches it firmly. Not all rows give a size; the values are once, few, many and, for expanded clones, a class.

J gene: TRBJ2-3
CDR3 length: 16
V gene: TRBV21-1
clone size: NA
D gene: NA
CDR3 DNA: TGTGCCAGCAGCCCCTGGGACGGTACGAGCACAGATACGCAGTATTTT
CDR3 protein: CASSPWDGTSTDTQYF

J gene: TRBJ2-2
CDR3 length: 18
V gene: TRBV9
clone size: NA
D gene: TRBD2
CDR3 DNA: TGTGCCAGCAGCACCTTGGGACTAGCGGCGATGAACACCGGGGAGCTGTTTTTT
CDR3 protein: CASSTLGLAAMNTGELFF

J gene: TRBJ1-1
CDR3 length: 14
V gene: TRBV29-1
clone size: NA
D gene: NA
CDR3 DNA: TGCAGCGCTCCGGGAGAGCCGATGAACACTGAAGCTTTCTTT
CDR3 protein: CSAPGEPMNTEAFF

J gene: TRBJ1-6
CDR3 length: 17
V gene: TRBV30
clone size: NA
D gene: NA
CDR3 DNA: TGTGCCTGGAGTGTAAGGCCTGTAACATCAGATAATTCACCCCTCCACTTT
CDR3 protein: CAWSVRPVTSDNSPLHF

J gene: TRBJ1-2
CDR3 length: 17
V gene: TRBV10-2
clone size: NA
D gene: TRBD1
CDR3 DNA: TGCGCCAGCAGTCGCCCCGTAGGGACAGGGGCGAACTATGGCTACACCTTC
CDR3 protein: CASSRPVGTGANYGYTF

J gene: TRBJ2-5
CDR3 length: 13
V gene: TRBV5-1
clone size: few
D gene: NA
CDR3 DNA: TGCGCCAGCAGCTTGGTAGTCGGAGAGACCCAGTACTTC
CDR3 protein: CASSLVVGETQYF

J gene: TRBJ1-2
CDR3 length: 12
V gene: TRBV12-3/TRBV12-4
clone size: NA
D gene: NA
CDR3 DNA: TGTGCCAGCAGTTTACAGTACTATGGCTACACCTTC
CDR3 protein: CASSLQYYGYTF

J gene: TRBJ2-7
CDR3 length: 14
V gene: TRBV5-1
clone size: NA
D gene: NA
CDR3 DNA: TGCGCCAGCAGCTTGCCCGGAAGCTCCTACGAGCAGTACTTC
CDR3 protein: CASSLPGSSYEQYF

J gene: TRBJ2-7
CDR3 length: 13
V gene: TRBV4-1
clone size: NA
D gene: NA
CDR3 DNA: TGCGCCAGCAGCCAAGAGGAGACCTACGAGCAGTACTTC
CDR3 protein: CASSQEETYEQYF

J gene: TRBJ1-5
CDR3 length: 13
V gene: TRBV2
clone size: NA
D gene: NA
CDR3 DNA: TGTGCCAGCAGTGAACAGGGCGGACAGCCCCAGCATTTT
CDR3 protein: CASSEQGGQPQHF

J gene: TRBJ1-5
CDR3 length: 14
V gene: TRBV10-1
clone size: NA
D gene: NA
CDR3 DNA: TGCGCCAGCGGCCACAGGGATAGCAATCAGCCCCAGCATTTT
CDR3 protein: CASGHRDSNQPQHF

J gene: TRBJ1-1
CDR3 length: 11
V gene: TRBV3-1/TRBV3-2
clone size: NA
D gene: NA
CDR3 DNA: TGTGCCAGCAGCCTTGGACTTGAAGCTTTCTTT
CDR3 protein: CASSLGLEAFF

J gene: TRBJ1-1
CDR3 length: 14
V gene: TRBV6-5
clone size: NA
D gene: NA
CDR3 DNA: TGTGCCAGCAGTTACTACCCCAGGGGCGCTGAAGCTTTCTTT
CDR3 protein: CASSYYPRGAEAFF

J gene: TRBJ2-3
CDR3 length: 13
V gene: TRBV19
clone size: NA
D gene: NA
CDR3 DNA: TGTGCCAGTAGTTTCCTCCATGGGGATACGCAGTATTTT
CDR3 protein: CASSFLHGDTQYF

J gene: TRBJ1-2
CDR3 length: 14
V gene: TRBV30
clone size: NA
D gene: NA
CDR3 DNA: TGTGCCTGGAGTCGCGGGCCCGGAGGCTATGGCTACACCTTC
CDR3 protein: CAWSRGPGGYGYTF

J gene: TRBJ2-2
CDR3 length: 14
V gene: TRBV9
clone size: NA
D gene: NA
CDR3 DNA: TGTGCCAGCAGCCTTAGCGGCGGGGCCGGGGAGCTGTTTTTT
CDR3 protein: CASSLSGGAGELFF

J gene: TRBJ1-1
CDR3 length: 14
V gene: TRBV7-9
clone size: NA
D gene: TRBD1
CDR3 DNA: TGTGCCAGCAGCGAACAGGGGGCAGAAAATGAAGCTTTCTTT
CDR3 protein: CASSEQGAENEAFF

J gene: TRBJ2-7
CDR3 length: 14
V gene: TRBV9
clone size: once
D gene: NA
CDR3 DNA: TGTGCCAGCAGCGCGCAGGGACCGGGCTACGAGCAGTACTTC
CDR3 protein: CASSAQGPGYEQYF

J gene: TRBJ1-2
CDR3 length: 12
V gene: TRBV28
clone size: NA
D gene: NA
CDR3 DNA: TGTGCCAGCAGTTTATCCGGGTCCGGCTACACCTTC
CDR3 protein: CASSLSGSGYTF

J gene: TRBJ1-2
CDR3 length: 15
V gene: TRBV18
clone size: NA
D gene: TRBD1
CDR3 DNA: TGTGCCAGCTCACCAGGACAGGGGGCGATGGATGGCTACACCTTC
CDR3 protein: CASSPGQGAMDGYTF

J gene: TRBJ2-5
CDR3 length: 16
V gene: TRBV19
clone size: NA
D gene: TRBD2
CDR3 DNA: TGTGCCAGTAGTCCGGGACTAGCGGGGGTGGGAGAGACCCAGTACTTC
CDR3 protein: CASSPGLAGVGETQYF

J gene: TRBJ1-1
CDR3 length: 15
V gene: TRBV25-1
clone size: NA
D gene: NA
CDR3 DNA: TGTGCCAGCAGTGAATGGTGGGGAATGGGGACTGAAGCTTTCTTT
CDR3 protein: CASSEWWGMGTEAFF

J gene: TRBJ1-6
CDR3 length: 13
V gene: TRBV5-6
clone size: NA
D gene: NA
CDR3 DNA: TGTGCCAGCAGCTCCGACTGGAATTCACCCCTCCACTTT
CDR3 protein: CASSSDWNSPLHF

J gene: TRBJ2-3
CDR3 length: 18
V gene: TRBV7-3
clone size: NA
D gene: TRBD2
CDR3 DNA: TGTGCCAGCAGCTTCCGCGGGGGACTAGCATCAATCACAGATACGCAGTATTTT
CDR3 protein: CASSFRGGLASITDTQYF

J gene: TRBJ2-7
CDR3 length: 14
V gene: TRBV3-1/TRBV3-2
clone size: NA
D gene: NA
CDR3 DNA: TGTGCCAGCAGCCAAGATGGAATAGCCTACGAGCAGTACTTC
CDR3 protein: CASSQDGIAYEQYF

J gene: TRBJ2-1
CDR3 length: 13
V gene: TRBV14
clone size: NA
D gene: NA
CDR3 DNA: TGTGCCAGCAGCCAAGTTTCGGGGGACCGACAGTTCTTC
CDR3 protein: CASSQVSGDRQFF

J gene: TRBJ2-6
CDR3 length: 16
V gene: TRBV3-1/TRBV3-2
clone size: NA
D gene: NA
CDR3 DNA: TGTGCCAGCAGCCAAGGTCCCGGGACGGGGGCCAACGTCCTGACTTTC
CDR3 protein: CASSQGPGTGANVLTF

J gene: TRBJ1-2
CDR3 length: 16
V gene: TRBV4-2
clone size: NA
D gene: NA
CDR3 DNA: TGTGCCAGCAGCCAACCCCAAAACCAGGGAGTTTATGGCTACACCTTC
CDR3 protein: CASSQPQNQGVYGYTF

J gene: TRBJ2-5
CDR3 length: 14
V gene: TRBV11-3
clone size: NA
D gene: NA
CDR3 DNA: TGTGCCAGCAGCTTAAGCCCGGTTATAGGGACCCAGTACTTC
CDR3 protein: CASSLSPVIGTQYF

J gene: TRBJ2-1
CDR3 length: 13
V gene: TRBV19
clone size: NA
D gene: NA
CDR3 DNA: TGTGCCAGTTCCTTATCATCGGCAACTGAGCAGTTCTTC
CDR3 protein: CASSLSSATEQFF

J gene: TRBJ1-5
CDR3 length: 15
V gene: TRBV7-2
clone size: NA
D gene: NA
CDR3 DNA: TGTGCCAGCAGCATAAGGTGGGGAACTGATCAGCCCCAGCATTTT
CDR3 protein: CASSIRWGTDQPQHF

J gene: TRBJ2-1
CDR3 length: 13
V gene: TRBV30
clone size: NA
D gene: TRBD2
CDR3 DNA: TGTGCCTGGACTAGCGGGGCTTACAATGAGCAGTTCTTC
CDR3 protein: CAWTSGAYNEQFF

J gene: TRBJ1-6
CDR3 length: 15
V gene: TRBV19
clone size: NA
D gene: TRBD1
CDR3 DNA: TGTGCCAGTAGTATTGGGACAGGGGATAATTCACCCCTCCACTTT
CDR3 protein: CASSIGTGDNSPLHF

J gene: TRBJ2-5
CDR3 length: 14
V gene: TRBV6-5
clone size: NA
D gene: TRBD2
CDR3 DNA: TGTGCCAGCATTTGGCTAGCGGGGAAAGAGACCCAGTACTTC
CDR3 protein: CASIWLAGKETQYF

J gene: TRBJ1-6
CDR3 length: 14
V gene: TRBV10-3
clone size: NA
D gene: TRBD1
CDR3 DNA: TGTGCCACCCGACAGGGCGCAACTTATTCACCCCTCCACTTT
CDR3 protein: CATRQGATYSPLHF

J gene: TRBJ2-5
CDR3 length: 15
V gene: TRBV5-1
clone size: NA
D gene: TRBD2
CDR3 DNA: TGCGCCAGCAGGGGGACTAGCGAGTACCAAGAGACCCAGTACTTC
CDR3 protein: CASRGTSEYQETQYF

J gene: TRBJ2-1
CDR3 length: 16
V gene: TRBV7-9
clone size: NA
D gene: NA
CDR3 DNA: TGTGCCAGCAGCCCCCGACAGGTGAGCTCCTACAATGAGCAGTTCTTC
CDR3 protein: CASSPRQVSSYNEQFF

J gene: TRBJ2-7
CDR3 length: 15
V gene: TRBV3-1/TRBV3-2
clone size: NA
D gene: NA
CDR3 DNA: TGTGCCAGCAGCTCCGCGGCACGGAGGCTCTACGAGCAGTACTTC
CDR3 protein: CASSSAARRLYEQYF

J gene: TRBJ1-4
CDR3 length: 16
V gene: TRBV5-1
clone size: NA
D gene: TRBD1
CDR3 DNA: TGCGCCAGCAGCACTGGACAGGGAGGAACTAATGAAAAACTGTTTTTT
CDR3 protein: CASSTGQGGTNEKLFF

J gene: TRBJ2-7
CDR3 length: 12
V gene: TRBV10-3
clone size: NA
D gene: NA
CDR3 DNA: TGTGCCATCAGTCAGGTAGCCTACGAGCAGTACTTC
CDR3 protein: CAISQVAYEQYF

J gene: TRBJ2-3
CDR3 length: 14
V gene: TRBV4-3
clone size: NA
D gene: NA
CDR3 DNA: TGCGCCAGCAGGGAAGGGGGGCCCACAGATACGCAGTATTTT
CDR3 protein: CASREGGPTDTQYF

J gene: TRBJ1-2
CDR3 length: 13
V gene: TRBV7-9
clone size: NA
D gene: TRBD1
CDR3 DNA: TGTGCCAGCAGCTCTGGGACAGGGACTGGCTACACCTTC
CDR3 protein: CASSSGTGTGYTF

J gene: TRBJ1-5
CDR3 length: 15
V gene: TRBV19
clone size: NA
D gene: TRBD1
CDR3 DNA: TGTGCCAGCTCGCCAGAGACAGGGTACAATCAGCCCCAGCATTTT
CDR3 protein: CASSPETGYNQPQHF

J gene: TRBJ1-6
CDR3 length: 16
V gene: TRBV19
clone size: NA
D gene: NA
CDR3 DNA: TGTGCCAGTAGTATCGGGGGTAGCTCCTATAATTCACCCCTCCACTTT
CDR3 protein: CASSIGGSSYNSPLHF

J gene: TRBJ1-1
CDR3 length: 14
V gene: TRBV29-1
clone size: NA
D gene: NA
CDR3 DNA: TGCAGCGTCCCGCGGGGCCCTCGGGACACTGAAGCTTTCTTT
CDR3 protein: CSVPRGPRDTEAFF

J gene: TRBJ1-5
CDR3 length: 15
V gene: TRBV6-5
clone size: NA
D gene: TRBD1
CDR3 DNA: TGTGCCAGCAGACCAACAGGGGACAGCAATCAGCCCCAGCATTTT
CDR3 protein: CASRPTGDSNQPQHF

J gene: TRBJ2-3
CDR3 length: 16
V gene: TRBV3-1/TRBV3-2
clone size: once
D gene: NA
CDR3 DNA: TGTGCCAGCAGCCATTTGCCCAGGGCCTACACAGATACGCAGTATTTT
CDR3 protein: CASSHLPRAYTDTQYF

J gene: TRBJ1-2
CDR3 length: 14
V gene: TRBV27
clone size: NA
D gene: NA
CDR3 DNA: TGTGCCAGCAGTTCGCCCCGGGAAAACTATGGCTACACCTTC
CDR3 protein: CASSSPRENYGYTF

J gene: TRBJ1-3
CDR3 length: 15
V gene: TRBV7-3
clone size: once
D gene: NA
CDR3 DNA: TGTGCCAGCAGCTTAAACCAGGGTTCTGGAAACACCATATATTTT
CDR3 protein: CASSLNQGSGNTIYF

J gene: TRBJ1-3
CDR3 length: 14
V gene: TRBV18
clone size: NA
D gene: NA
CDR3 DNA: TGTGCCAGCTCACCCCTGACAGCTGGAAACACCATATATTTT
CDR3 protein: CASSPLTAGNTIYF

J gene: TRBJ1-1
CDR3 length: 15
V gene: TRBV3-1/TRBV3-2
clone size: NA
D gene: TRBD1
CDR3 DNA: TGTGCCAGCAGCCAAGGTCAGACAGGGAGCTTTGAAGCTTTCTTT
CDR3 protein: CASSQGQTGSFEAFF

J gene: TRBJ1-6
CDR3 length: 14
V gene: TRBV15
clone size: NA
D gene: NA
CDR3 DNA: TGTGCCACCAGCAGAGATCTAGCAGGGGCGCCCCTCCACTTT
CDR3 protein: CATSRDLAGAPLHF